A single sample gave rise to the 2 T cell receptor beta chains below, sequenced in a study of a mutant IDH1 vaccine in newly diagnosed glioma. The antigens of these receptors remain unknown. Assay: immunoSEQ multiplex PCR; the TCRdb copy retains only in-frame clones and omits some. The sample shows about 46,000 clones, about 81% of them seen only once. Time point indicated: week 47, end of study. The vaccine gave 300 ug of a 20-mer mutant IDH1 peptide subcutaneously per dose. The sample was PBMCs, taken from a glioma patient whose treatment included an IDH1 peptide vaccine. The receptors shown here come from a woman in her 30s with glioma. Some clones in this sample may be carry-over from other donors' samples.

CDR3 sequence: CSVGQGTDTQYF. For the CDR3, the DNA is TGCAGCGTTGGTCAGGGCACAGATACGCAGTATTTT. The rearrangement uses TRBV29-1 and TRBJ2-3; no clear D gene. The V and J ends lost 4 bases and 1 base respectively, with 6 bases between them. This CDR3 spans 12 amino acids. CDR1 and CDR2 (germline): SQVTM, ANQGSEA.

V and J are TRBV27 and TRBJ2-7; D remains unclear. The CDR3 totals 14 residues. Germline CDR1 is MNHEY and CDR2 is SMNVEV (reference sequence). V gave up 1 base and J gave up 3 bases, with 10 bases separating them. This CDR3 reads CASSLWAASYEQYF. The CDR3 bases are TGTGCCAGCAGTTTATGGGCAGCCAGCTACGAGCAGTACTTC.